This T cell receptor (beta chain) was documented in a study of CD8 T cells in ankylosing spondylitis. Findings and caveats of the study: Matched ankylosing spondylitis synovial fluid reportedly contained a significantly enriched population of disease-linked clones. Reports of some motif variants in reactive arthritis synovial fluid and blood predate this one. A motif in TCR beta, a set of several highly homologous variants, appeared characteristic of ankylosing spondylitis blood.

For TCR beta, libraries came from quantitative 5'-RACE with molecular barcodes. A single record per CDR3 protein comes from TCRdb applying MiXCR to the 5' RACE reads. The sample lists 650,000 to 800,000 distinct CDR3 sequences, roughly 19% seen once, with over 15% in the top ten. V lost 4 bases, J lost 3 bases, and 8 bases stayed unmatched. Germline CDR1 and CDR2: SGHVS and FNYEAQ. CDR3 length equals 15 residues. Worth noting for this clonotype: No antigen is known for it.

This chain links TRBV7-6 with TRBJ2-7; 8 nucleotides agree with TRBD1. This receptor was obtained from a male donor with ankylosing spondylitis. Sample: blood, either unsorted or a sorted T cell fraction (not recorded which). The CDR3, as DNA: TGTGCCAGCAGCTCCAGTACAGGGGGATTCTACGAGCAGTACTTC. It specifies CASSSSTGGFYEQYF.